Below, 7 T cell receptor beta chains from the same sample are listed, as sequenced in a study of blood T cell repertoires in COVID-19. The data were produced by immunoSEQ multiplex PCR, yet TCRdb's version contains in-frame clones alone and is incomplete. The sample contains 200,000 to 250,000 clones, over 75% of which appear only once. Specimen: PBMCs or T cells enriched from blood (not recorded which). These receptors all stem from an older woman who had recovered from COVID-19.

This sequence joins TRBV5-4 and TRBJ2-2; possibly TRBD1 for D (5 bases). V lost 4 bases, J lost 1 base, and 11 bases lay in between. The V gene's germline CDR1 is SGHNT and CDR2 YYREEE (reference sequence). The CDR3 sequence is 15 residues long. CDR3 bases: TGTGCCAGCAGCCCAGGACATCTGAACACCGGGGAGCTGTTTTTT. Translating gives CASSPGHLNTGELFF. Together with reference TRBV5-4 and TRBJ2-2, the CDR3 gives the full variable domain: ETGVTQSPTHLIKTRGQQVTLRCSSQSGHNTVSWYQQALGQGPQFIFQYYREEENGRGNFPPRFSGLQFPNYSSELNVNALELDDSALYLCASSPGHLNTGELFFGEGSRLTVL.

V is TRBV2 and J is TRBJ2-7, with 7 bases fitting TRBD2. With 6 bases clipped from V and 3 bases from J, the junction kept 8 bases outside the gene matches. CDR1 SNHLY and CDR2 FYNNEI come from the germline V gene. The CDR3 consists of 14 residues. The CDR3 DNA reads TGTGCCAGCAGGGCGGGAGTGCTTATCTACGAGCAGTACTTC. Its translation is CASRAGVLIYEQYF.

This clone was found a few times. The chain employs TRBV3-1 (or the pseudogene TRBV3-2) and TRBJ1-5, with 8 bases fitting TRBD1. The CDR3 runs to 15 residues. Per the germline V gene, CDR1 is LGHDT and CDR2 is YNNKEL (reference sequence). The junction had 3 bases not matched to a gene; V was cut back by 2 bases and J by 3 bases. In nucleotides, the CDR3 is TGTGCCAGCAGCCAATCGGGACAGGCCAATCAGCCCCAGCATTTT. It translates to CASSQSGQANQPQHF.

The chain employs TRBV18 and TRBJ2-1, with D tentatively TRBD2 (7 bases). This CDR3 region has 16 residues. V gave up 3 bases and J gave up 5 bases, with 17 bases separating them. Germline CDR1 reads KGHSH; CDR2 reads LQKENI. CDR3 loop: CASSPGGTGRDNEQFF. CDR3 bases: TGTGCCAGCTCACCGGGTGGAACAGGGAGGGACAATGAGCAGTTCTTC. The full variable domain, in which reference TRBV18 and TRBJ2-1 provide the parts outside the CDR3, is NAGVMQNPRHLVRRRGQEARLRCSPMKGHSHVYWYRQLPEEGLKFMVYLQKENIIDESGMPKERFSAEFPKEGPSILRIQQVVRGDSAAYFCASSPGGTGRDNEQFFGPGTRLTVL.

This sequence joins TRBV11-3 and TRBJ2-1; D perhaps matches TRBD1 (6 bases). V lost 0 bases and J lost 5, with 17 bases in between. The germline gives CDR1 SGHNT, CDR2 YENEEA. CDR3 length: 17 residues. CDR3 in amino acids: CASSLDRGAGADNEQFF. In DNA form, the CDR3 reads TGTGCCAGCAGCTTAGATAGAGGGGCAGGGGCGGACAATGAGCAGTTCTTC.

This clone showed up many times. The V call is TRBV19, the J call TRBJ1-6, with no clear D. This CDR3 region has 12 residues. Germline CDR1 LNHDA, CDR2 SQIVND (reference sequence). The V end was cut by 6 bases, the J end by 13 bases, with 13 bases between. The CDR3 nucleotides are TGTGCCAGTAGCAGGTATCAAGAGCCCCTCCACTTT. This codes for CASSRYQEPLHF.

J is TRBJ2-7 and V is TRBV7-9; 8 nucleotides line up with TRBD2. The CDR3 sequence is 15 residues long. The trim removed 5 bases at V and 6 bases at J, leaving 12 bases unmatched. CDR1 is SEHNR, CDR2 FQNEAQ, per germline (reference sequence). The CDR3 DNA is TGTGCCAGCAGCCCCGGTAGCGGGATAGAGATCGAGCAGTACTTC. It is translated as CASSPGSGIEIEQYF.